Included here is one T cell receptor beta chain sequence, with context. This specimen belongs to a study of blood T cell repertoires in COVID-19. Germline CDR1 is PRHDT and CDR2 is FYEKMQ (reference sequence). The CDR3 is 16 residues long. Trimming took off 4 bases at V and 0 bases at J, with 14 bases between the two ends. Repertoires were generated with immunoSEQ multiplex PCR, while TCRdb's copy carries only in-frame clones and drops some. The repertoire holds hundreds of thousands of clones, with over 65% as singletons. Sequencing was performed on PBMCs or T cells enriched from blood (not recorded which). The chain has TRBV13 and TRBJ2-3, with TRBD2 as a possible D gene (6 bases). The origin of this receptor is a woman aged 60-75 years who had recovered from COVID-19. For the CDR3, the DNA is TGTGCCAGCAGCTCCGAGGCGGGATCTAGCACAGATACGCAGTATTTT. Protein: CASSSEAGSSTDTQYF.